This entry features one T cell receptor beta chain sequence. This clonotype was detected a few times. Its antigen specificity is not known. No base qualities exist here, and no much larger clone lies one base off it. Inclusive of the bounding cysteine and phenylalanine, the CDR3 is 12 residues long. The kept DNA is CDR3 alone, 36 bases in frame from the first base. Sequences ENHRY (CDR1) and SYGVKD (CDR2) are obtained from the germline V gene. V loses 8 bases of germline sequence and J loses 2 bases, and the interval between the two ends is 10 bases. Libraries were made using RT-PCR. Sequencing took place on an Illumina HiSeq 2500. TCRdb handled the public reads itself, with Q25 trimming in fastp and clone calling in MiXCR, and kept productive beta chains. Rows matching on CDR3 protein sequence are summarized as one entry with the most common DNA and genes. The sample table shows 650,000 to 850,000 distinct CDR3 sequences, and roughly 13% are seen once. Jointly, the top ten make up 5.5% to 8% of the sample.

The sample comes from a study of response to subunit inactivated influenza vaccine listed by TCRdb under 2018. Context from the whole study: To follow how T cells responded to a trivalent subunit inactivated influenza vaccine, the researchers relied on deep quantitative profiling of the T cell receptor repertoire. The paper's findings and limits, for the study overall: The authors suggested that each seasonal influenza vaccination may recruit only a limited number of new T cells.

Sequences were derived from PBMCs from blood, sampled less than 15 days before vaccination. The receptor chain draws on TRBV10-3 and TRBJ2-7; the D gene remains uncertain. The TCR was taken from a man aged 50 to 60 who received an inactivated influenza vaccine. Donor details come from another sample of the same person, matched by shared clones. The bases are TGTGCCATCGGCCGCGTTGCCTACGAGCAGTACTTC. This translates into CAIGRVAYEQYF.